The TCR beta chain under discussion was sequenced for a study of blood T cell repertoires in COVID-19. For the study at large: COVID-19 samples from acute and convalescent phases originated in the United States, Italy and Spain. Nucleic acid was either cDNA or gDNA, and it came from T cells, B-cell-depleted T cells, or PBMCs.

This CDR3 spans 14 amino acids. Between the trimmed V and J ends, which lost 5 bases and 5 bases, there was a span of 13 bases. The germline gives CDR1 LNHNV, CDR2 YYDKDF (reference sequence). Using immunoSEQ multiplex PCR, the repertoire was profiled, and TCRdb retains in-frame clones only, with some absent. The sample has 150,000 to 170,000 clones; roughly 83% are singletons. This clonotype originated in a woman aged 55-69 years with COVID-19, enrolled during active disease. The specimen sequenced was peripheral blood. The V call is TRBV15, the J call TRBJ2-1; D gene ambiguous. CDR3 in amino acids: CATSRVYTDNEQFF. In DNA, the CDR3 is TGTGCCACCAGCCGAGTTTACACCGACAATGAGCAGTTCTTC.